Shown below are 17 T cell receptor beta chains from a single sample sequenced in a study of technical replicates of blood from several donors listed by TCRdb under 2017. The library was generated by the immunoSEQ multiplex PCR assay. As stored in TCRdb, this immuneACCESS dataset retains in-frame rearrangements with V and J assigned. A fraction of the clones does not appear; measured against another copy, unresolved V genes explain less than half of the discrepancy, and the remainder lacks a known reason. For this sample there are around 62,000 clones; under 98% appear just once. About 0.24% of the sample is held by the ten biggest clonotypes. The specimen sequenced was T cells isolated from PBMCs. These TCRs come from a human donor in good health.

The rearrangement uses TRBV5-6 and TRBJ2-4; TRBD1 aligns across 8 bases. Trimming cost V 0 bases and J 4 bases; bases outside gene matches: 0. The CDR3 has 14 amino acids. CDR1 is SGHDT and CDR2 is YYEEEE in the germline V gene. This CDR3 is CASSLDRGKNIQYF. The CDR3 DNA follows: TGTGCCAGCAGCTTGGACAGGGGGAAAAACATTCAGTACTTC.

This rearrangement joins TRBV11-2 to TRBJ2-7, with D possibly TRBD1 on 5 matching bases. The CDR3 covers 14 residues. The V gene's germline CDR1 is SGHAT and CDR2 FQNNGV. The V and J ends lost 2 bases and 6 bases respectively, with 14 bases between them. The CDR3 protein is CASSLWQGWGEQYF. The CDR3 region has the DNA TGTGCCAGCAGCTTATGGCAGGGATGGGGCGAGCAGTACTTC.

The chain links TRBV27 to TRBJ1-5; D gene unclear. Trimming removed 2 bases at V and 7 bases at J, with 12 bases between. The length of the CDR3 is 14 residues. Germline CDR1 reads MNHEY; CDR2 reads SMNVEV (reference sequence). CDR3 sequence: CASSLNSSPQPQHF. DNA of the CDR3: TGTGCCAGCAGTTTAAACAGTTCCCCCCAGCCCCAGCATTTT.

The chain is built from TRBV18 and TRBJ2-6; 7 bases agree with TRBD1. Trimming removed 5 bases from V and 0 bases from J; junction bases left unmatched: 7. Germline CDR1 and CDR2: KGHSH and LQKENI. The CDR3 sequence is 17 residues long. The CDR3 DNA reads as TGTGCCAGCTCATATCGACAGGGTTCCTCTGGGGCCAACGTCCTGACTTTC. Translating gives CASSYRQGSSGANVLTF.

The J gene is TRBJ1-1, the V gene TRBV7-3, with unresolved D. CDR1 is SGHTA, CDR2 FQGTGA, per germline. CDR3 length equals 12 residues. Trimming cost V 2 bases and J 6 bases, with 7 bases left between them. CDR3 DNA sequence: TGTGCCAGCAGCTTACGAGGCTCTGAAGCTTTCTTT. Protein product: CASSLRGSEAFF.

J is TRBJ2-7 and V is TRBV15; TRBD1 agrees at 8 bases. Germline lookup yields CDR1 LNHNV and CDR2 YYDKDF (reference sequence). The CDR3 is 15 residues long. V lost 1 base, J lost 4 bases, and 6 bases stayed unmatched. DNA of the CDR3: TGTGCCACCAGCAGAGTCGGGACAGGAGGGTACGAGCAGTACTTC. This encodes CATSRVGTGGYEQYF. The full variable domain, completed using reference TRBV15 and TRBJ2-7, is DAMVIQNPRYQVTQFGKPVTLSCSQTLNHNVMYWYQQKSSQAPKLLFHYYDKDFNNEADTPDNFQSRRPNTSFCFLDIRSPGLGDTAMYLCATSRVGTGGYEQYFGPGTRLTVT.

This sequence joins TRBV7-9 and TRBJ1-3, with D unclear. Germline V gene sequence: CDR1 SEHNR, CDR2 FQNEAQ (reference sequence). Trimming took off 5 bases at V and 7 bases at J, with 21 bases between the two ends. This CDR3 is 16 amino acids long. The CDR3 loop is CASSLNGNLNGNTIYF. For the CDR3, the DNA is TGTGCCAGCAGCCTGAACGGAAATCTTAACGGGAACACCATATATTTT.

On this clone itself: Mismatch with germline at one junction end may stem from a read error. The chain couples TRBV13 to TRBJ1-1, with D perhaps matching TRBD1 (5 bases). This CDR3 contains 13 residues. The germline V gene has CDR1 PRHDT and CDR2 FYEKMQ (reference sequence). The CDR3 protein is CASSSQANSEAFF. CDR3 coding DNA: TGTGCCAGCAGCTCACAGGCAAACAGTGAAGCTTTCTTT.

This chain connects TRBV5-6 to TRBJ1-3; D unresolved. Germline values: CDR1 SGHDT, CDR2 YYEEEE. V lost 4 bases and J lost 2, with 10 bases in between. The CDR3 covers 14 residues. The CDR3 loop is CASSVSAAGNTIYF. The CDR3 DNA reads TGTGCCAGCAGCGTGAGTGCCGCTGGAAACACCATATATTTT. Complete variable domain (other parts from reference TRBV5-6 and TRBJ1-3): DAGVTQSPTHLIKTRGQQVTLRCSPKSGHDTVSWYQQALGQGPQFIFQYYEEEERQRGNFPDRFSGHQFPNYSSELNVNALLLGDSALYLCASSVSAAGNTIYFGEGSWLTVV.

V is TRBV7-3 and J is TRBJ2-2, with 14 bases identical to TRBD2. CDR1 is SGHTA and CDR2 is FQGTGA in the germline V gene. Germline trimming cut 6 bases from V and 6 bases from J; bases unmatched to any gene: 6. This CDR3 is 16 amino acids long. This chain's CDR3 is CASRPPGLAGAGELFF. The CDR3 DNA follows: TGTGCCAGCAGGCCTCCGGGACTAGCGGGAGCCGGGGAGCTGTTTTTT.

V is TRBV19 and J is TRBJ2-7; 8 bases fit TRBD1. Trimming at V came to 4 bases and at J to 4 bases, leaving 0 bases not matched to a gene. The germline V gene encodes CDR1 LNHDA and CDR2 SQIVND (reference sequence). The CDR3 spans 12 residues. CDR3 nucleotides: TGTGCCAGTAGTAGGACAGGGTACGAGCAGTACTTC. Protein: CASSRTGYEQYF.

This CDR3 reads CASSVAGANVLTF. The CDR3 DNA follows: TGTGCCAGCTCGGTTGCTGGGGCCAACGTCCTGACTTTC. The V and J genes are TRBV7-2 and TRBJ2-6; no definite D call. Trimming took off 8 bases at V and 2 bases at J, with 7 bases between the two ends. The CDR3 consists of 13 residues. Looked up from germline, CDR1 is SGHTA and CDR2 is FQGNSA. The full variable domain, in which reference TRBV7-2 and TRBJ2-6 provide the parts outside the CDR3, is GAGVSQSPSNKVTEKGKDVELRCDPISGHTALYWYRQSLGQGLEFLIYFQGNSAPDKSGLPSDRFSAERTGGSVSTLTIQRTQQEDSAVYLCASSVAGANVLTFGAGSRLTVL.

The CDR3 coding sequence is TGTGCCAGCAGCTCAAAGGGACAGGGAGGTAGCGGAGTCTATGAGCAGTTCTTC. It yields the protein CASSSKGQGGSGVYEQFF. The J gene is TRBJ2-1, the V gene TRBV7-9, with 9 bases identical to TRBD1. From germline, CDR1 is SEHNR and CDR2 FQNEAQ (reference sequence). V dropped 4 bases and J dropped 8; count of bases not matched to a gene: 18. CDR3 length equals 18 residues.

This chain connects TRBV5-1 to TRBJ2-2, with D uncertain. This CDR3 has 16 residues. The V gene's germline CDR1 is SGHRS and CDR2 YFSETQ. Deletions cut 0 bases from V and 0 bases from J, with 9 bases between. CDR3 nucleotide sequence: TGCGCCAGCAGCTTGGTTTTAGCCGCGAACACCGGGGAGCTGTTTTTT. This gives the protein CASSLVLAANTGELFF.

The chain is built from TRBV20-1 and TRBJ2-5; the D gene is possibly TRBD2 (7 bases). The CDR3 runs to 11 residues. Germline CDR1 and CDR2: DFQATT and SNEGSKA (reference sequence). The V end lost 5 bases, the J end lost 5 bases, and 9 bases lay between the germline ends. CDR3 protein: CSAGGGETQYF. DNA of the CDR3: TGCAGTGCTGGGGGGGGCGAGACCCAGTACTTC.

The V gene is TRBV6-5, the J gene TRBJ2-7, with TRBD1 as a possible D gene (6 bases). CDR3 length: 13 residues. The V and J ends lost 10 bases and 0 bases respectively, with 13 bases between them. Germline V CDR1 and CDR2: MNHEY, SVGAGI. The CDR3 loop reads CATVGQSSYEQYF. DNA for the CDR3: TGTGCCACCGTCGGACAGAGCTCCTACGAGCAGTACTTC.

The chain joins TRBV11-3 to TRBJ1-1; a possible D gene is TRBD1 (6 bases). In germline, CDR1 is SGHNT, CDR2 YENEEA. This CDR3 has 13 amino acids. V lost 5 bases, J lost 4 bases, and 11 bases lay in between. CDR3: CASSTEGGTEAFF. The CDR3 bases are TGTGCCAGCAGCACCGAAGGGGGCACTGAAGCTTTCTTT.